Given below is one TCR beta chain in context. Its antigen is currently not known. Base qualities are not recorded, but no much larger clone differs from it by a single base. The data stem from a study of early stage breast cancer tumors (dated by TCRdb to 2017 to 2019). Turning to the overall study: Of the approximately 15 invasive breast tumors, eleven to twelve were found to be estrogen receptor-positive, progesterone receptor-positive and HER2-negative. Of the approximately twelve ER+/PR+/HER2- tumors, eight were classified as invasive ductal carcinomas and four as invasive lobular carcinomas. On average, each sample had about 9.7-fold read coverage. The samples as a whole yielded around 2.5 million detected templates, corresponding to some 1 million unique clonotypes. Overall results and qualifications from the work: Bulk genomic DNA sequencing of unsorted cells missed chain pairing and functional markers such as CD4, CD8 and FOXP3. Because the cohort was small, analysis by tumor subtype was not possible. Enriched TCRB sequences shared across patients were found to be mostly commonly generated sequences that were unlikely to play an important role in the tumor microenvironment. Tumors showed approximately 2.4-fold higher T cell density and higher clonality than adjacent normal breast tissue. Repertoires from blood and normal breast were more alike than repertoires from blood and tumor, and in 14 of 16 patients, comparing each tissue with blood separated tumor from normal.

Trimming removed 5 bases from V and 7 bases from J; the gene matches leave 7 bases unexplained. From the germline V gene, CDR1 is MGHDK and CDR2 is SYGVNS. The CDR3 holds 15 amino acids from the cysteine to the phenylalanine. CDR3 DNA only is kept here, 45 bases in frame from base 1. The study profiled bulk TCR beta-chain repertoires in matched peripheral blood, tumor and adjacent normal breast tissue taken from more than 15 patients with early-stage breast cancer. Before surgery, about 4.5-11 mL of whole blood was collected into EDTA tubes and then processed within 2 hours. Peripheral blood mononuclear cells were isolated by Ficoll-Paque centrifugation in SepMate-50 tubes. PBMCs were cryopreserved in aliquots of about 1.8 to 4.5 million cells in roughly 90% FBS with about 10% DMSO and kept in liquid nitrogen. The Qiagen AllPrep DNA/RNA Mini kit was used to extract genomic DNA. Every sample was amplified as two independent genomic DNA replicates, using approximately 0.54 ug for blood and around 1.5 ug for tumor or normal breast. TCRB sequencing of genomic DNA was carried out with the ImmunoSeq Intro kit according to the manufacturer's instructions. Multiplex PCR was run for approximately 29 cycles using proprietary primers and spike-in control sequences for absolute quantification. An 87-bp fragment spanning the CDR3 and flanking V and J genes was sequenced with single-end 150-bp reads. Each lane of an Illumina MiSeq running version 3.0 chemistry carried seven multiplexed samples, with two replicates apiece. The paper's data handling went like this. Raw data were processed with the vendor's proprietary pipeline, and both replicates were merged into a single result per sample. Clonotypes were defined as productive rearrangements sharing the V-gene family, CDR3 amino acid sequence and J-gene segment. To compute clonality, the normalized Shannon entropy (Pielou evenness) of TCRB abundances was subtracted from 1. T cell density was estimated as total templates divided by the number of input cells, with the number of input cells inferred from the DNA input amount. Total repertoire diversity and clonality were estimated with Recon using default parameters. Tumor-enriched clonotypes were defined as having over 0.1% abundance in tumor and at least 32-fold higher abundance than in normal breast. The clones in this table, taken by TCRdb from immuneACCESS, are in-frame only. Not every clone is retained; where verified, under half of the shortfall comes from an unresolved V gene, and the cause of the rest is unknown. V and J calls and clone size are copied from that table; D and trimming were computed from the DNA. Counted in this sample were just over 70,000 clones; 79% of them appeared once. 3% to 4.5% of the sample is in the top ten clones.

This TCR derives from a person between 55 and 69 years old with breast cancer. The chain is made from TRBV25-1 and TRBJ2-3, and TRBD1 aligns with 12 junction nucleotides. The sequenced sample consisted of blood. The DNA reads TGTGCCAGCAGTCTGGGGACAGGGGGCCCAAATACGCAGTATTTT. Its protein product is CASSLGTGGPNTQYF.